This is a list of T cell receptor beta chains from one sample in a study of control samples from healthy donors and cancer patients. Measured with immunoSEQ multiplex PCR; TCRdb has only the in-frame clones, and not every one. The sample includes some 140,000 clones, roughly 92% seen only once; the top ten take about 10%. The sample taken for sequencing was blood. These receptors were taken from a young man in good health. CDR3s include the opening cysteine and the closing phenylalanine or tryptophan. D genes are given only for firm matches. Only some rows state a clone size, as once, few, many or a class for expanded clones.

TRBJ2-3 | . | . | TRBV7-9 | CASSPDGGPGDTQYF | TGTGCCAGCAGCCCCGATGGGGGGCCGGGAGATACGCAGTATTTT
TRBJ1-1 | once | . | TRBV7-9 | CASSRLRVGTEAFF | TGTGCCAGCAGCCGACTCCGGGTGGGTACTGAAGCTTTCTTT
TRBJ2-2 | . | . | TRBV23-1 | CASSPWGGERTGELFF | TGCGCCAGCAGTCCCTGGGGCGGGGAAAGGACCGGGGAGCTGTTTTTT
TRBJ1-5 | . | TRBD1 | TRBV19 | CASKQTRDRVHQPQHF | TGTGCCAGCAAACAAACAAGAGACAGGGTTCATCAGCCCCAGCATTTT
TRBJ1-5 | few | TRBD1 | TRBV6-2/TRBV6-3 | CASSQQGPNQPQHF | TGTGCCAGCAGTCAACAGGGGCCCAATCAGCCCCAGCATTTT
TRBJ2-2 | . | . | TRBV28 | CASSLRVSTGELFF | TGTGCCAGCAGTTTGCGGGTCTCCACCGGGGAGCTGTTTTTT
TRBJ2-2 | . | TRBD1 | TRBV24-1 | CATSDVRQGDTGELFF | TGTGCCACCAGTGATGTCCGACAGGGGGACACCGGGGAGCTGTTTTTT
TRBJ1-5 | . | . | TRBV2 | CASSDSGGPQHF | TGTGCCAGCAGTGATTCGGGGGGGCCCCAGCATTTT
TRBJ2-7 | . | TRBD1 | TRBV28 | CASSLPPDRVWNYEQYF | TGTGCCAGCAGTTTACCCCCCGACAGGGTTTGGAACTACGAGCAGTACTTC
TRBJ2-1 | . | TRBD2 | TRBV12-5 | CASGLAVAGVHNEQFF | TGTGCTAGTGGTTTGGCCGTAGCGGGAGTCCACAATGAGCAGTTCTTC
TRBJ1-1 | . | . | TRBV27 | CASSLSPRREAFF | TGTGCCAGCAGTTTATCGCCCAGAAGGGAAGCTTTCTTT
TRBJ2-2 | . | TRBD1 | TRBV6-2/TRBV6-3 | CASSSTGTGRYTGELFF | TGTGCCAGCAGTTCCACCGGGACAGGGAGGTACACCGGGGAGCTGTTTTTT
TRBJ1-5 | . | TRBD1 | TRBV30 | CAWSAGGASNQPQHF | TGTGCCTGGAGTGCAGGGGGCGCGAGCAATCAGCCCCAGCATTTT
TRBJ2-1 | . | TRBD2 | TRBV6-5 | CASSPPGLESNEQFF | TGTGCCAGCAGTCCACCGGGACTAGAGTCGAATGAGCAGTTCTTC
TRBJ2-1 | . | TRBD2 | TRBV11-2 | CASTFFSFRSSGSGNEQFF | TGTGCCAGCACCTTCTTCAGCTTTCGGTCTAGCGGGAGTGGAAATGAGCAGTTCTTC
TRBJ1-3 | . | . | TRBV29-1 | CSVEESADSPSGNTIYF | TGCAGCGTTGAAGAGTCAGCAGATAGCCCCTCTGGAAACACCATATATTTT